This T cell receptor beta chain was captured by sequencing in a study of response to subunit inactivated influenza vaccine. Trimming cost V 6 bases and J 1 base, with 11 bases left between them. The CDR3 runs to 14 residues. The germline CDR1 and CDR2 sequences are SGHTA and FQGTGA. There are a few counts of this clonotype. MiXCR, run by TCRdb on the RT-PCR reads, gives a single entry per CDR3 protein. The sample gives about 570,000 distinct CDR3 sequences, about 11% of which show up once; about 11% is in the top ten. These data also featured in a second study, about T cells expressing NK-cell markers. That source adds: Production of TCR beta cDNA relied on 5'RACE template switching with UMIs. Sorted CD3+CD56-NKG2C+, CD3+CD56+NKG2C+ and CD3+CD56+NKG2C- T cells supplied the TCR beta repertoires. The share of CD8+ T cells held by dominant NKG2C+ clonotypes was about 1.0-7.5% in six donors.

The material sequenced was PBMCs from blood, taken on the day of vaccination. The receptor was isolated from a man aged 45 to 65 who received an inactivated influenza vaccine. The genes are TRBV7-3 and TRBJ2-3; D remains unclear. The CDR3 region is CASRQTSGTDTQYF. The CDR3 DNA sequence: TGTGCCAGCAGACAAACATCGGGCACAGATACGCAGTATTTT.